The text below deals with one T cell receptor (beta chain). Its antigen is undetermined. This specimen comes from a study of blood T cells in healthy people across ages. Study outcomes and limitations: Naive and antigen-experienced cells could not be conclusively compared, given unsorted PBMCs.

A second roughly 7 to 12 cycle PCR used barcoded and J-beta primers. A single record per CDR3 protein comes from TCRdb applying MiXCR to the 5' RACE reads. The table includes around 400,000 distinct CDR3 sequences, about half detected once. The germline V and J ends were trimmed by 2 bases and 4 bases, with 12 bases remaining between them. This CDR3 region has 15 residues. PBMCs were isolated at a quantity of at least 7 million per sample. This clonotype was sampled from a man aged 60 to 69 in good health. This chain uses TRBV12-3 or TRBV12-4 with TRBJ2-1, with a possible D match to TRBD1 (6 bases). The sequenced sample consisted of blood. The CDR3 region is CASSLSNREYNEQFF. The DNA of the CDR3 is TGTGCCAGCAGTTTATCGAACAGGGAATACAATGAGCAGTTCTTC.